The 29 T cell receptor beta chains below were found in one sample sequenced in a study of T cell responses to AZD1222 COVID-19 vaccine. This table comes from immunoSEQ multiplex PCR, and its TCRdb copy is limited to in-frame clones, with some not included. Counted here are approximately 100,000 clones, 80% to 95% occurring once; the ten biggest clones make up around 1.2%. The sample in question was peripheral blood, obtained on day 0 of AZD1222 vaccination. All receptors come from an adult in good health.

In its sample, this clone was seen once. The rearrangement joins TRBV20-1 to TRBJ1-5, with 8 nucleotides matching TRBD1. This CDR3 is 14 amino acids long. Germline CDR1 and CDR2: DFQATT and SNEGSKA (reference sequence). Unmatched junction bases numbered 8, after V lost 6 bases and J lost 4 bases. CDR3 amino acids: CSASRQGANQPQHF. The CDR3 nucleotides are TGCAGTGCCAGTCGGCAGGGGGCGAATCAGCCCCAGCATTTT.

The V and J genes are TRBV18 and TRBJ1-2, with D maybe TRBD1 (5 bases). The CDR3 extends over 14 amino acids. Trimming pared 1 base from V and 7 bases from J, leaving 13 bases between. Germline V CDR1 and CDR2: KGHSH, LQKENI. The CDR3 region is CASSPQGWLAGYTF. The CDR3 DNA is TGTGCCAGCTCACCACAGGGGTGGTTGGCTGGCTACACCTTC.

This chain uses TRBV5-4 with TRBJ2-4; D is perhaps TRBD1 (6 bases). Germline CDR1 reads SGHNT; CDR2 reads YYREEE (reference sequence). This CDR3 region has 13 residues. Between the trimmed V and J ends, which lost 10 bases and 5 bases, there was a span of 16 bases. The CDR3 nucleotides are TGTGCCTTCCAGGGGACGGATCAAAACATTCAGTACTTC. Protein sequence: CAFQGTDQNIQYF.

This chain uses TRBV11-2 with TRBJ1-3; D ambiguous. The germline V gene encodes CDR1 SGHAT and CDR2 FQNNGV. The V gene lost 5 bases and the J gene lost 0 bases, with 8 bases spanning the gap. This CDR3 is built from 14 residues. CDR3 protein: CASSGGHSGNTIYF. CDR3 bases: TGTGCCAGCAGCGGTGGCCACTCTGGAAACACCATATATTTT.

The V call is TRBV28, the J call TRBJ1-2; maybe TRBD1 (5 bases). Germline V gene sequence: CDR1 MDHEN, CDR2 SYDVKM. The CDR3 totals 16 residues. V dropped 3 bases and J dropped 8 bases, with 22 bases sitting between them. The CDR3 DNA reads TGTGCCAGCAGTTTGACTATGGGCTTGGCGGGGGGAGGCTACACCTTC. Residues: CASSLTMGLAGGGYTF.

This clone was seen once. J is TRBJ2-7 and V is TRBV9; 12 nucleotides line up with TRBD2. The germline CDR1 and CDR2 sequences are SGDLS and YYNGEE. V lost 0 bases to trimming and J lost 4 bases; unmatched junction nucleotides: 2. The CDR3 consists of 15 residues. This CDR3 reads CASSVVGLAGYEQYF. CDR3 sequence (DNA): TGTGCCAGCAGCGTAGTAGGACTAGCGGGGTACGAGCAGTACTTC.

The chain recombines TRBV6-2 or TRBV6-3 with TRBJ1-5; TRBD1 might be the D (5 bases). CDR1 MNHEY and CDR2 SVGEGT come from the germline V gene. V was shortened by 5 bases and J by 7 bases, with 12 bases between the two germline ends. The CDR3 is 13 residues long. The CDR3 loop is CASSDTRVQPQHF. In nucleotides, the CDR3 is TGTGCCAGCAGTGACACCAGGGTCCAGCCCCAGCATTTT.

V usage is TRBV7-2 and J usage is TRBJ1-6; D is uncertain. V lost 8 bases and J lost 7, with 18 bases in between. Germline loops: CDR1 SGHTA, CDR2 FQGNSA. CDR3 size: 15 residues. In DNA form, the CDR3 reads TGTGCCAGCGGAAGGGCCCCAGCGGGGAATTCACCCCTCCACTTT. Its translation: CASGRAPAGNSPLHF.

DNA of the CDR3: TGTGCCAGTAGTATAGACCCGACAGGGACCTATGGCTACACCTTC. It encodes CASSIDPTGTYGYTF. This sequence joins TRBV19 and TRBJ1-2; TRBD1 aligns across 7 bases. The CDR3 extends over 15 amino acids. The germline gives CDR1 LNHDA, CDR2 SQIVND (reference sequence). Trimming cost V 0 bases and J 4 bases; bases outside gene matches: 5.

The genes are TRBV7-9 and TRBJ2-1, with unresolved D. The length of the CDR3 is 13 residues. The ends were cut back, 0 bases at V and 6 bases at J, with 6 bases in the middle. CDR1 SEHNR and CDR2 FQNEAQ come from the germline V gene (reference sequence). CDR3 loop: CASSLAGFNEQFF. As DNA, the CDR3 is TGTGCCAGCAGCTTAGCTGGGTTCAATGAGCAGTTCTTC.

The chain is built from TRBV7-9 and TRBJ2-3, with 7 bases fitting TRBD2. This CDR3 contains 15 residues. Germline CDR1 is SEHNR and CDR2 is FQNEAQ (reference sequence). V lost 3 bases and J lost 5; bases outside the gene matches: 8. The CDR3 spells CASSLRGSGEDTQYF. The CDR3 DNA sequence: TGTGCCAGCAGCTTGCGGGGGTCAGGAGAAGATACGCAGTATTTT.

The chain couples TRBV27 to TRBJ2-4; D is unclear. From germline, CDR1 is MNHEY and CDR2 SMNVEV (reference sequence). Trimming took 6 bases from V and 1 from J, leaving 13 bases between them. The CDR3 totals 15 residues. CDR3 nucleotides: TGTGCCAGCAGGCCAATCTGGGCCGCCAAAAACATTCAGTACTTC. Translated: CASRPIWAAKNIQYF.

The chain carries TRBV19 and TRBJ2-3; tentatively, D is TRBD2 (6 bases). Germline CDR1 is LNHDA and CDR2 is SQIVND (reference sequence). V was shortened by 9 bases and J by 5 bases, with 12 bases between the two germline ends. CDR3 length equals 12 residues. CDR3 loop: CASGRRGDTQYF. The DNA of the CDR3 is TGTGCCAGCGGAAGGAGGGGAGATACGCAGTATTTT.

The gene calls are TRBV7-9 and TRBJ2-1, with 12 bases matching TRBD2. This CDR3 comprises 15 residues. V lost 6 bases, J lost 7 bases, and 7 bases stayed unmatched. Germline V lookup: CDR1 SEHNR, CDR2 FQNEAQ (reference sequence). The DNA for the CDR3 is TGTGCCAGCAGTTCCTGGACTAGCGGGAAGAATGAGCAGTTCTTC. This gives the protein CASSSWTSGKNEQFF.

The sample holds one count of this clone. The J gene is TRBJ2-3, the V gene TRBV18, with a tentative D call TRBD1 (6 bases). The germline CDR1 and CDR2 sequences are KGHSH and LQKENI. This CDR3 is 15 amino acids long. The V end was cut by 1 base, the J end by 3 bases, with 11 bases between. CDR3 DNA: TGTGCCAGCTCACCACAGGGGGTCGGGACAGATACGCAGTATTTT. As protein: CASSPQGVGTDTQYF.

The CDR3 DNA is TGTGCCAGCTGCTTAGGGGGCGCGGAGACCCAGTACTTC. Translation: CASCLGGAETQYF. V and J are TRBV28 and TRBJ2-5; 7 nucleotides agree with TRBD1. V shed 8 bases and J 5 bases; nucleotides not matched to a gene: 8. Germline lookup yields CDR1 MDHEN and CDR2 SYDVKM. The CDR3 contains 13 residues.

The CDR3 DNA is TGTGCCAGCAGCTCCCCCCCGGGACAGGGTTCAACTAATGAAAAACTGTTTTTT. Translated: CASSSPPGQGSTNEKLFF. The rearrangement uses TRBV7-9 and TRBJ1-4, with TRBD1 matching over 9 bases. Trimming removed 4 bases from V and 0 bases from J; junction bases left unmatched: 9. The germline CDR1 and CDR2 sequences are SEHNR and FQNEAQ (reference sequence). CDR3 length equals 18 residues.

The CDR3 spells CASSFGTGDSPLHF. The CDR3, as DNA: TGTGCCAGCAGCTTCGGGACAGGGGATTCACCCCTCCACTTT. The J gene is TRBJ1-6, the V gene TRBV11-2; 10 bases agree with TRBD1. From germline, CDR1 is SGHAT and CDR2 FQNNGV. J gave up 8 bases and V 3 bases, and 1 base lay outside the gene matches. This CDR3 region has 14 residues.

J is TRBJ1-6 and V is TRBV7-2; D may be TRBD1 (5 bases). Trimming left V 1 base short and J 8 bases short, with 12 bases between. The germline gives CDR1 SGHTA, CDR2 FQGNSA. The CDR3 sequence is 15 residues long. The DNA of the CDR3 is TGTGCCAGCAGCTTAGATACGGGCAGGGATTCACCCCTCCACTTT. Its protein is CASSLDTGRDSPLHF.

The CDR3 DNA sequence: TGCGCCAGCAGCACCTACGGGACAGGGCCCGAAGATACGCAGTATTTT. It is translated as CASSTYGTGPEDTQYF. The rearrangement joins TRBV5-1 to TRBJ2-3; 9 bases map to TRBD1. This CDR3 is 16 amino acids long. Germline assignment: CDR1 SGHRS and CDR2 YFSETQ. V was pared by 4 bases and J by 5 bases, with 11 bases of the junction left unmatched.

This chain joins TRBV3-1 (or the pseudogene TRBV3-2) and TRBJ2-1; 7 bases fit TRBD1. CDR1 is LGHDT and CDR2 is YNNKEL in the germline V gene (reference sequence). The CDR3 spans 14 residues. J gave up 9 bases and V 1 base, and 6 bases lay outside the gene matches. CDR3 region: CASSQGNSGGEQFF. CDR3 nucleotides: TGTGCCAGCAGCCAAGGAAACTCAGGGGGTGAGCAGTTCTTC.

V and J are TRBV2 and TRBJ2-3; 10 nucleotides line up with TRBD2. V shed 3 bases and J 4 bases; nucleotides not matched to a gene: 7. This CDR3 is 16 amino acids long. CDR1 and CDR2 (germline): SNHLY, FYNNEI. The CDR3 DNA sequence: TGTGCCAGCAGTGATCCCAGCGGGGGGGCACCAGATACGCAGTATTTT. Protein: CASSDPSGGAPDTQYF.

There are a few counts of this clone. The V gene is TRBV30, the J gene TRBJ2-7, with D hard to call. CDR3 length: 13 amino acids. Germline loops: CDR1 GTSNPN, CDR2 SVGIG (reference sequence). Trimming took 1 base from V and 2 from J, leaving 9 bases between them. CDR3 bases: TGTGCCTGGAGTGGTCTGAGACCCTACGAGCAGTACTTC. The encoded protein is CAWSGLRPYEQYF.

In DNA form, the CDR3 reads TGTGCCAGCAGCCCAGGGACTAGCGGGAGCTTGGATACGCAGTATTTT. Its protein is CASSPGTSGSLDTQYF. The chain is built from TRBV4-2 and TRBJ2-3, with TRBD2 identical over 14 bases. Trimming at V came to 4 bases and at J to 6 bases, leaving 6 bases not matched to a gene. Germline assignment: CDR1 LGHNA and CDR2 YNFKEQ. The CDR3 has 16 amino acids.

In DNA form, the CDR3 reads TGTGCCAGCAGGCGCCTCCAGAGCGATGAGCAGTTCTTC. As protein: CASRRLQSDEQFF. V is TRBV7-2 and J is TRBJ2-1; D gene unclear. This CDR3 region has 13 residues. Germline V gene lookup returns CDR1 SGHTA and CDR2 FQGNSA. V was clipped by 6 bases and J by 8 bases, with 14 bases between them. Supplemented by reference TRBV7-2 and TRBJ2-1, the full variable domain reads GAGVSQSPSNKVTEKGKDVELRCDPISGHTALYWYRQSLGQGLEFLIYFQGNSAPDKSGLPSDRFSAERTGGSVSTLTIQRTQQEDSAVYLCASRRLQSDEQFFGPGTRLTVL.

The chain couples TRBV28 to TRBJ1-2, with 7 nucleotides matching TRBD1. The CDR3 is 14 residues long. The J segment lost 2 bases and the V segment lost 5 bases, leaving 5 bases of the junction unmatched. Germline loops: CDR1 MDHEN, CDR2 SYDVKM. DNA of the CDR3: TGTGCCAGCAGTCCCTCGACAGGGAACTATGGCTACACCTTC. This codes for CASSPSTGNYGYTF.

The chain links TRBV27 to TRBJ1-1; 8 bases agree with TRBD1. This CDR3 is built from 15 residues. Germline CDR1 reads MNHEY; CDR2 reads SMNVEV (reference sequence). V trimming: 6 bases; J trimming: 4 bases; junction bases outside the gene matches: 10. CDR3 coding DNA: TGTGCCAGCAGCACCCCAGGGGGCGTGAGCACTGAAGCTTTCTTT. It encodes CASSTPGGVSTEAFF.

The chain is built from TRBV12-3 or TRBV12-4 and TRBJ2-7; D unresolved. The germline V and J ends were trimmed by 4 bases and 4 bases, with 8 bases remaining between them. The CDR3 runs 12 residues. The CDR3 nucleotides read TGTGCCAGCAGTTCCGGGCCTTACGAGCAGTACTTC. Its protein product is CASSSGPYEQYF.

The chain employs TRBV7-2 and TRBJ1-4, with D perhaps TRBD1 (5 bases). CDR1 is SGHTA, CDR2 FQGNSA, per germline. V shed 5 bases and J shed 3 bases, with 19 bases lying between them. There are 17 residues in the CDR3. The CDR3 coding sequence is TGTGCCAGCAGCCCAAATAGGGTGGGACCCTCTAATGAAAAACTGTTTTTT. It encodes CASSPNRVGPSNEKLFF.